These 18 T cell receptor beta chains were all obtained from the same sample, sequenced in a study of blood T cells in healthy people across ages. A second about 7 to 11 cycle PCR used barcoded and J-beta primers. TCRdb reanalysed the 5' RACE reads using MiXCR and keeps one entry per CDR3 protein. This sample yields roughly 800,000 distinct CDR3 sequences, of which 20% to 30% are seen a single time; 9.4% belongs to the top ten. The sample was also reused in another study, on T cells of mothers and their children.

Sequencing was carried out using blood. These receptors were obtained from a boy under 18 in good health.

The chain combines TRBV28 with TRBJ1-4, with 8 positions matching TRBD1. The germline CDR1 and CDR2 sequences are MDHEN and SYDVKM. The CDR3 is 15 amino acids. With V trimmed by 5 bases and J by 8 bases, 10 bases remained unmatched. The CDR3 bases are TGTGCCAGCAGTCCATGGGCCACAGGGGGGGAAAAACTGTTTTTT. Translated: CASSPWATGGEKLFF.

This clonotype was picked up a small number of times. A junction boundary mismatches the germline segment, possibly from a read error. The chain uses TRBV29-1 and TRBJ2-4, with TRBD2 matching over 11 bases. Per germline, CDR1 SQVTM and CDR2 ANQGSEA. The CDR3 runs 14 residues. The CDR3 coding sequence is TGCAGCGTCGCACTAGCGGGAGCCAAAAACATCCAGTACTTC. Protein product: CSVALAGAKNIQYF.

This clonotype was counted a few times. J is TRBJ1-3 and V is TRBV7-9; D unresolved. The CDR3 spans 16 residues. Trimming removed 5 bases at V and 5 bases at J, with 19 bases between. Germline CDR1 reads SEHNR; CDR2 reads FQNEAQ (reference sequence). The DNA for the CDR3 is TGTGCCAGCAGCCTGGCCCCGCAGTTTCCCAGAAACACCATATATTTT. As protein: CASSLAPQFPRNTIYF. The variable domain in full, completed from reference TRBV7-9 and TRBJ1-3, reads DTGVSQNPRHKITKRGQNVTFRCDPISEHNRLYWYRQTLGQGPEFLTYFQNEAQLEKSRLLSDRFSAERPKGSFSTLEIQRTEQGDSAMYLCASSLAPQFPRNTIYFGEGSWLTVV.

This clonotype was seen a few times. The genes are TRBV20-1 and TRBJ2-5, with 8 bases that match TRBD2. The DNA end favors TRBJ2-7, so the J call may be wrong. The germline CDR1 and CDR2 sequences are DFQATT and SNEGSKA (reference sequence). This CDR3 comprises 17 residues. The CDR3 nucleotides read TGCAGTGCTAGAGATCGAGGTAGCGGGACCCTTGGGGACGAGCAGTACTTC. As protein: CSARDRGSGTLGDEQYF.

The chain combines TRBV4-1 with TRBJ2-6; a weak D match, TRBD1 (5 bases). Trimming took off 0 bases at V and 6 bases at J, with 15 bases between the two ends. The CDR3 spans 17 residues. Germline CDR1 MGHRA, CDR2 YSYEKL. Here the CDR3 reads CASSQDSTALAANVLTF. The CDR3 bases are TGCGCCAGCAGCCAAGATTCGACAGCTCTCGCGGCCAACGTCCTGACTTTC.

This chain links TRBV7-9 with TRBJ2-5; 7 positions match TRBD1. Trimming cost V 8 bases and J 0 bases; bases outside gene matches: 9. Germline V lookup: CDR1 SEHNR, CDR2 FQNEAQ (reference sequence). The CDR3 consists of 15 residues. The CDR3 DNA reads TGTGCCAGCGGCGCCACAGGGGTGTACCAAGAGACCCAGTACTTC. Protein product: CASGATGVYQETQYF.

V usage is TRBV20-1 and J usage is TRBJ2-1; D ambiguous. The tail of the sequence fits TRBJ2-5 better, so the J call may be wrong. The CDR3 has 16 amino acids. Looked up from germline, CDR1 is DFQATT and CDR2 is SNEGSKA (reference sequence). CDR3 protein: CSALGAGGQTQETQYF. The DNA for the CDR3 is TGCAGTGCACTTGGAGCCGGTGGGCAGACCCAAGAGACCCAGTACTTC.

This CDR3 is CSVTAGGGGDTQYF. In DNA, the CDR3 is TGCAGCGTAACAGCGGGGGGCGGCGGAGATACGCAGTATTTT. The V gene is TRBV29-1, the J gene TRBJ2-3; 9 positions agree with TRBD2. Germline V gene lookup returns CDR1 SQVTM and CDR2 ANQGSEA. The ends lost 6 bases at V and 5 bases at J; junction bases unmatched: 9. The CDR3 consists of 14 residues.

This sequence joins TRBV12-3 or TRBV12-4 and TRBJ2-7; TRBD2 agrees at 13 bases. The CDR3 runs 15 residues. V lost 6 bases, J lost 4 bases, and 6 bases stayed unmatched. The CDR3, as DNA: TGTGCCAGCAGCCTCCCGGGACTAGCGGGGTACGAGCAGTACTTC. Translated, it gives CASSLPGLAGYEQYF.

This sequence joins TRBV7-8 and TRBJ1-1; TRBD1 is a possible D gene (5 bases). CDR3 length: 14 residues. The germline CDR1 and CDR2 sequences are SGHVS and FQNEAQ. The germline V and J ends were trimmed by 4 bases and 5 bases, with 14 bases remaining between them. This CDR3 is CASSWDPEGTEAFF. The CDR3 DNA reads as TGTGCCAGCAGCTGGGACCCCGAGGGGACTGAAGCTTTCTTT.

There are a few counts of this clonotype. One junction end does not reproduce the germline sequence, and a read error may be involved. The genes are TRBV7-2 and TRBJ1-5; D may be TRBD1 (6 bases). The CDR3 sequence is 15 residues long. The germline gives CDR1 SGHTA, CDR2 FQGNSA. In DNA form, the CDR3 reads TGCGCCAGCAGCTTAGCGAGCAGGGGAGGGCAGCCCCAGCATTTT. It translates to CASSLASRGGQPQHF.

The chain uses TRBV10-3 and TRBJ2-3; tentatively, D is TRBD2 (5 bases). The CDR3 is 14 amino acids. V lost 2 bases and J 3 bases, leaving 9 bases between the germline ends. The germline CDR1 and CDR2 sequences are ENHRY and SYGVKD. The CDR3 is CAISERWETDTQYF. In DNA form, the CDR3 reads TGTGCCATCAGTGAGCGATGGGAGACAGATACGCAGTATTTT.

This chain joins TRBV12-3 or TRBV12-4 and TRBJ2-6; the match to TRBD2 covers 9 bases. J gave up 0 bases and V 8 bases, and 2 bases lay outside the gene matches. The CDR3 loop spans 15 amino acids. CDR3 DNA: TGTGCCAGCCGCGGGGGGGGCTCTGGGGCCAACGTCCTGACTTTC. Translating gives CASRGGGSGANVLTF.

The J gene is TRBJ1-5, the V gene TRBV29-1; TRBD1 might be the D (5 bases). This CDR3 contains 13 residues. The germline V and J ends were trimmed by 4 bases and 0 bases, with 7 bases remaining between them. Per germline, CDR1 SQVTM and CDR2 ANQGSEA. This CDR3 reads CSVGGYSNQPQHF. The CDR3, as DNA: TGCAGCGTTGGGGGGTATAGCAATCAGCCCCAGCATTTT.

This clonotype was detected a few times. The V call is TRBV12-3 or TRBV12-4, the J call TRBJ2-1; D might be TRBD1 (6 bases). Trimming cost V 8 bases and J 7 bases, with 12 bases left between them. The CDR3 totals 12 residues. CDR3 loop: CASESGANEQFF. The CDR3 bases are TGTGCCAGCGAATCAGGGGCAAATGAGCAGTTCTTC.

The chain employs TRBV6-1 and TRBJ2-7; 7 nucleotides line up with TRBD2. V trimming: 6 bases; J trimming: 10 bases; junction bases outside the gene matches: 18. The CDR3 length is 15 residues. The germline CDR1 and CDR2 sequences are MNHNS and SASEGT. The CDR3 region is CASRQSGLEEEAQYF. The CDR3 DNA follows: TGTGCCAGCAGACAATCCGGACTAGAGGAAGAGGCCCAGTACTTC.

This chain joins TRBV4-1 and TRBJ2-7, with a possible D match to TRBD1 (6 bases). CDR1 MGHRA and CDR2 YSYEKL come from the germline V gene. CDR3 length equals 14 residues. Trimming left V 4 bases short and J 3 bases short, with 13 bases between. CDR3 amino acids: CASSLEQGNYEQYF. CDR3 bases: TGCGCCAGCAGCCTTGAACAGGGCAACTACGAGCAGTACTTC.

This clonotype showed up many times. CDR3 residues: CASTLGNTEAFF. CDR3 coding DNA: TGTGCCAGCACCCTGGGGAACACTGAAGCTTTCTTT. The V call is TRBV28, the J call TRBJ1-1; D uncertain. The germline V gene has CDR1 MDHEN and CDR2 SYDVKM. CDR3 size: 12 residues. The V end lost 7 bases, the J end lost 1 base, and 7 bases lay between the germline ends.